The 11 T cell receptor beta chains in this list originate from one sample, sequenced in a study of CD8+ T cells in alopecia areata. The authors extracted RNA and reverse transcribed it into cDNA as the sequencing template. The table came from immunoSEQ multiplex PCR; TCRdb's copy has only in-frame clones and leaves some out. The table has 110,000 to 150,000 clones, about 51% seen once. Sample: CD4+ T cells sorted from blood, taken at week 0. These TCRs come from a human donor with alopecia areata.

The J gene is TRBJ2-3, the V gene TRBV4-3; no clear D gene. This CDR3 contains 17 residues. Germline loops: CDR1 LGHNA, CDR2 YSLEER. Trimming took off 1 base at V and 2 bases at J, with 16 bases between the two ends. This CDR3 reads CASSQGGLGSPTDTQYF. The CDR3 DNA reads as TGCGCCAGCAGCCAAGGGGGTCTAGGGTCCCCCACAGATACGCAGTATTTT.

This chain links TRBV4-2 with TRBJ2-1; 10 bases are a match to TRBD2. With 4 bases clipped from V and 4 bases from J, the junction kept 7 bases outside the gene matches. CDR3 length equals 16 residues. Germline CDR1 LGHNA, CDR2 YNFKEQ. CDR3 amino acids: CASSPGTSGEYNEQFF. CDR3 sequence (DNA): TGTGCCAGCAGCCCCGGAACTAGCGGGGAATACAATGAGCAGTTCTTC.

In its sample, this clone was seen a few times. This chain uses TRBV9 with TRBJ2-2; D is ambiguous. The CDR3 runs 15 residues. V lost 2 bases to trimming and J lost 1 base, with 9 bases between them. Germline V CDR1 and CDR2: SGDLS, YYNGEE. CDR3 sequence: CASSVSERNTGELFF. The CDR3 coding sequence is TGTGCCAGCAGCGTTTCAGAACGGAACACCGGGGAGCTGTTTTTT.

CDR3 DNA: TGTGCCAGCAGCCCCAGGGTGACCCAGTACTTC. Translating it yields CASSPRVTQYF. The J gene is TRBJ2-5, the V gene TRBV11-2, with D possibly matching TRBD1 (5 bases). The V gene's germline CDR1 is SGHAT and CDR2 FQNNGV. Trimming took 5 bases from V and 7 from J, leaving 8 bases between them. This CDR3 spans 11 amino acids.

The chain is built from TRBV20-1 and TRBJ2-5; D is unresolved. This CDR3 is 11 amino acids long. Trimming left V 0 bases short and J 8 bases short, with 7 bases between. Looked up from germline, CDR1 is DFQATT and CDR2 is SNEGSKA (reference sequence). The CDR3 DNA follows: TGCAGTGCTAGAGATGGTTTAACCCAGTACTTC. Translating it yields CSARDGLTQYF.

This clone was seen a handful of times. The chain joins TRBV4-1 to TRBJ2-5; TRBD1 matches at 9 bases. In germline, CDR1 is MGHRA, CDR2 YSYEKL. The junction had 11 bases not matched to a gene; V was cut back by 2 bases and J by 7 bases. CDR3 length: 16 amino acids. The CDR3 sequence is CASSQFPAGQGVTQYF. CDR3 coding DNA: TGCGCCAGCAGCCAATTTCCGGCGGGACAGGGAGTGACCCAGTACTTC.

V usage is TRBV6-5 and J usage is TRBJ2-5; either TRBD1 or TRBD2 may fit D (5 bases each). V was clipped by 5 bases and J by 4 bases, with 14 bases between them. CDR1 MNHEY and CDR2 SVGAGI come from the germline V gene. The CDR3 is 14 amino acids. CDR3 region: CASSPSGTPETQYF. CDR3 nucleotide sequence: TGTGCCAGCAGTCCCTCCGGGACCCCAGAGACCCAGTACTTC.

In this sample, this clone turned up a few times. The CDR3 loop reads CAWSGRYEQYF. In DNA, the CDR3 is TGTGCCTGGAGTGGGCGGTACGAGCAGTACTTC. The gene calls are TRBV30 and TRBJ2-7; D call uncertain. This CDR3 has 11 residues. Between the trimmed V and J ends, which lost 1 base and 4 bases, there was a span of 5 bases. The germline V gene has CDR1 GTSNPN and CDR2 SVGIG (reference sequence).

The rearrangement links TRBV2 to TRBJ2-3, with D possibly being TRBD2 (5 bases). The V and J ends lost 9 bases and 5 bases respectively, with 9 bases between them. The CDR3 has 11 amino acids. Germline-derived CDR1 and CDR2 are SNHLY and FYNNEI. As DNA, the CDR3 is TGTGCCAGGATGAGCGGAGATACGCAGTATTTT. Protein: CARMSGDTQYF.

This CDR3 is CASSLAPYGPETQYF. DNA of the CDR3: TGTGCCAGCAGCTTAGCTCCTTACGGCCCGGAGACCCAGTACTTC. This chain links TRBV7-2 with TRBJ2-5; no clear D gene. V was clipped by 0 bases and J by 5 bases, with 13 bases between them. Per germline, CDR1 SGHTA and CDR2 FQGNSA. This CDR3 has 15 amino acids.

V is TRBV15 and J is TRBJ2-1; D is possibly TRBD1 or TRBD2 (6 bases each). Trimming pared 4 bases from V and 8 bases from J, leaving 15 bases between. CDR1 LNHNV and CDR2 YYDKDF come from the germline V gene (reference sequence). This CDR3 contains 14 residues. The CDR3 sequence: CATSIPTGAHEQFF. The CDR3 DNA follows: TGTGCCACCAGCATCCCCACGGGGGCTCATGAGCAGTTCTTC. The variable domain in full, with the rest retrieved from reference TRBV15 and TRBJ2-1, is DAMVIQNPRYQVTQFGKPVTLSCSQTLNHNVMYWYQQKSSQAPKLLFHYYDKDFNNEADTPDNFQSRRPNTSFCFLDIRSPGLGDTAMYLCATSIPTGAHEQFFGPGTRLTVL.